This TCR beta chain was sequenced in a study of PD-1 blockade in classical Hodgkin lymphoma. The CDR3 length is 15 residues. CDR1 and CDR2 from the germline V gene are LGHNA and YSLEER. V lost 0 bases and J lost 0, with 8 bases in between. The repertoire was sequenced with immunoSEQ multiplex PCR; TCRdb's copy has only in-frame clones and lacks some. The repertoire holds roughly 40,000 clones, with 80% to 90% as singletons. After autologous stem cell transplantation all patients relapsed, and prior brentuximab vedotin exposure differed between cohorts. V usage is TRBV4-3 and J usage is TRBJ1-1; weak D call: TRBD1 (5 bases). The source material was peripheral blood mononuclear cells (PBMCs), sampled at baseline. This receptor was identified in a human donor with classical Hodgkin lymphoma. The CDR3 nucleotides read TGCGCCAGCAGCCAAGATAGGGGTTTGAACACTGAAGCTTTCTTT. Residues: CASSQDRGLNTEAFF.